Below are 23 T cell receptor beta chains sequenced from a single sample in a study of blood T cell repertoires in COVID-19. TCRdb keeps only in-frame clones here, not all; method: immunoSEQ multiplex PCR. This table holds 200,000 to 250,000 clones, 85% to 90% found once. Sample: PBMCs or T cells enriched from blood (not recorded which). The receptors come from a woman in her fifties or sixties with acute COVID-19.

The count of this clone is one. V is TRBV5-1 and J is TRBJ1-1; D perhaps matches TRBD1 (5 bases). Trimming shortened V by 0 bases and J by 6 bases, and 27 bases separated the two germline ends. Per the germline V gene, CDR1 is SGHRS and CDR2 is YFSETQ. The CDR3 runs 19 residues. CDR3 sequence (DNA): TGCGCCAGCAGCTTGGCCGATTTACGGTTACCCCGGCGGGGGTCTGAAGCTTTCTTT. It encodes CASSLADLRLPRRGSEAFF.

Only one count was recorded for this clone. CDR3 amino acids: CASSPQGLAAPAYEQYF. The CDR3, as DNA: TGTGCCAGCTCACCACAAGGACTAGCGGCTCCAGCCTACGAGCAGTACTTC. The V gene is TRBV18, the J gene TRBJ2-7, with 10 bases aligning to TRBD2. The germline V gene has CDR1 KGHSH and CDR2 LQKENI. J was trimmed by 2 bases and V by 1 base; bases with no gene match: 8. This CDR3 has 17 residues. Full variable domain (missing parts from reference TRBV18 and TRBJ2-7): NAGVMQNPRHLVRRRGQEARLRCSPMKGHSHVYWYRQLPEEGLKFMVYLQKENIIDESGMPKERFSAEFPKEGPSILRIQQVVRGDSAAYFCASSPQGLAAPAYEQYFGPGTRLTVT.

The CDR3 DNA follows: TGTGCCTGGAGTCAGGGTGAATATGGCTACACCTTC. Translated, it gives CAWSQGEYGYTF. J is TRBJ1-2 and V is TRBV30, with D possibly being TRBD1 (5 bases). Germline-derived CDR1 and CDR2 are GTSNPN and SVGIG (reference sequence). The V end was cut by 2 bases, the J end by 5 bases, with 9 bases between. This CDR3 contains 12 residues. Complete variable domain (other parts from reference TRBV30 and TRBJ1-2): SQTIHQWPATLVQPVGSPLSLECTVEGTSNPNLYWYRQAAGRGLQLLFYSVGIGQISSEVPQNLSASRPQDRQFILSSKKLLLSDSGFYLCAWSQGEYGYTFGSGTRLTVV.

This clone was seen a handful of times. The V call is TRBV19, the J call TRBJ1-2; 8 nucleotides agree with TRBD1. CDR1 and CDR2 from the germline V gene are LNHDA and SQIVND (reference sequence). V gave up 2 bases and J gave up 0 bases; unmatched junction bases: 5. This CDR3 region has 16 residues. CDR3 sequence: CASSIRDRGSNYGYTF. The CDR3 DNA reads as TGTGCCAGTAGTATAAGAGACAGGGGATCTAACTATGGCTACACCTTC.

The chain links TRBV5-4 to TRBJ2-3; 8 bases line up with TRBD1. The CDR3 runs to 15 residues. The V gene's germline CDR1 is SGHNT and CDR2 YYREEE (reference sequence). Trimming cost V 1 base and J 2 bases; bases outside gene matches: 3. This CDR3 reads CASSLRTGSTDTQYF. CDR3 in DNA: TGTGCCAGCAGCTTGAGGACAGGGTCCACAGATACGCAGTATTTT.

The V call is TRBV18, the J call TRBJ2-1; D remains ambiguous. Trimming shortened V by 2 bases and J by 4 bases, and 12 bases separated the two germline ends. This CDR3 is 15 amino acids long. Germline V CDR1 and CDR2: KGHSH, LQKENI. The CDR3, as DNA: TGTGCCAGCTCACCAGGAGAACACCTATACAATGAGCAGTTCTTC. This translates into CASSPGEHLYNEQFF.

The chain uses TRBV24-1 and TRBJ2-1; TRBD2 aligns across 7 bases. This CDR3 has 16 residues. Trimming cost V 3 bases and J 7 bases; bases outside gene matches: 11. Germline V CDR1 and CDR2: KGHDR, SFDVKD. The CDR3: CATSDPRGGEVNEQFF. CDR3 in DNA: TGTGCCACCAGTGATCCGCGGGGAGGGGAGGTAAATGAGCAGTTCTTC.

This clone has just one count. This chain uses TRBV27 with TRBJ1-2; 7 bases are shared with TRBD1. CDR1 and CDR2 from the germline V gene are MNHEY and SMNVEV (reference sequence). With 5 bases clipped from V and 0 bases from J, the junction kept 9 bases outside the gene matches. The CDR3 consists of 16 residues. For the CDR3, the DNA is TGTGCCAGCAGTCGACAGGGTAATGGGGCTAACTATGGCTACACCTTC. Its translation is CASSRQGNGANYGYTF.

The chain is built from TRBV7-2 and TRBJ1-5, with D maybe TRBD1 (6 bases). This CDR3 has 14 amino acids. Germline V CDR1 and CDR2: SGHTA, FQGNSA. V dropped 5 bases and J dropped 7 bases, with 15 bases sitting between them. The CDR3 region has the DNA TGTGCCAGCAGCCCATCACAGGGAAGACAGCCCCAGCATTTT. Its protein product is CASSPSQGRQPQHF.

The chain uses TRBV11-2 and TRBJ1-2; the D is unclear. CDR1 is SGHAT and CDR2 is FQNNGV in the germline V gene. The CDR3 contains 14 residues. V was pared by 1 base and J by 0 bases, with 6 bases between. This CDR3 reads CASSLGSANYGYTF. The DNA of the CDR3 is TGTGCCAGCAGCTTAGGTTCAGCTAACTATGGCTACACCTTC. Supplemented by reference TRBV11-2 and TRBJ1-2, the full variable domain reads EAGVAQSPRYKIIEKRQSVAFWCNPISGHATLYWYQQILGQGPKLLIQFQNNGVVDDSQLPKDRFSAERLKGVDSTLKIQPAKLEDSAVYLCASSLGSANYGYTFGSGTRLTVV.

This sequence joins TRBV5-1 and TRBJ2-3, with 7 bases lining up with TRBD2. V trimming: 3 bases; J trimming: 5 bases; junction bases outside the gene matches: 15. The CDR3 is made up of 17 amino acids. Germline V gives CDR1 SGHRS, CDR2 YFSETQ. The CDR3 reads CASSWARGSQRGDTQYF. CDR3 nucleotides: TGCGCCAGCAGCTGGGCTCGTGGGAGTCAGCGGGGAGATACGCAGTATTTT.

The V and J genes are TRBV28 and TRBJ2-7, with TRBD2 matching 13 bases. V was clipped by 6 bases and J by 2 bases; unmatched bases: 1. Germline values: CDR1 MDHEN, CDR2 SYDVKM. The CDR3 has 14 residues. This CDR3 is CASRTSGRPYEQYF. The CDR3, as DNA: TGTGCCAGCAGGACTAGCGGGAGGCCCTACGAGCAGTACTTC.

The V gene is TRBV27, the J gene TRBJ1-5; D may be TRBD1 (6 bases). CDR1 is MNHEY and CDR2 is SMNVEV in the germline V gene (reference sequence). The CDR3 runs 15 residues. Trimming removed 6 bases from V and 3 bases from J, with 15 bases in between. CDR3 amino acids: CASREDRISNQPQHF. Here the CDR3 DNA reads TGTGCCAGCAGAGAAGACAGGATATCCAATCAGCCCCAGCATTTT.

This rearrangement joins TRBV19 to TRBJ1-5; 8 bases match TRBD1. The V segment lost 4 bases and the J segment 4 bases; nucleotides outside the gene matches: 6. The CDR3 runs 15 residues. Germline V CDR1 and CDR2: LNHDA, SQIVND (reference sequence). CDR3 nucleotides: TGTGCCAGTAGTAAGGACAGGGTCGGAAATCAGCCCCAGCATTTT. This gives the protein CASSKDRVGNQPQHF. Looking up the rest from reference TRBV19 and TRBJ1-5 gives the full variable domain: DGGITQSPKYLFRKEGQNVTLSCEQNLNHDAMYWYRQDPGQGLRLIYYSQIVNDFQKGDIAEGYSVSREKKESFPLTVTSAQKNPTAFYLCASSKDRVGNQPQHFGDGTRLSIL.

The chain carries TRBV3-1 (or the pseudogene TRBV3-2) and TRBJ2-2; D call uncertain. Trimming left V 4 bases short and J 6 bases short, with 6 bases between. CDR1 is LGHDT and CDR2 is YNNKEL in the germline V gene (reference sequence). The CDR3 is 12 residues long. The CDR3, as DNA: TGTGCCAGCAGCCCCTCCGCCGGGGAGCTGTTTTTT. It translates to CASSPSAGELFF.

The chain has TRBV10-3 and TRBJ1-3; unclear D gene. V shed 0 bases and J shed 0 bases, with 9 bases lying between them. Germline V gene data show CDR1 as ENHRY and CDR2 as SYGVKD. The CDR3 contains 16 residues. CDR3 region: CAISESAVISGNTIYF. The CDR3 DNA reads as TGTGCCATCAGTGAGTCTGCAGTCATCTCTGGAAACACCATATATTTT.

The V gene is TRBV27, the J gene TRBJ1-5; D is uncertain. This CDR3 is 15 amino acids long. Germline values: CDR1 MNHEY, CDR2 SMNVEV (reference sequence). The ends were cut back, 5 bases at V and 0 bases at J, with 11 bases in the middle. This CDR3 reads CASSIYAHSNQPQHF. The CDR3 region has the DNA TGTGCCAGCAGTATCTACGCCCATAGCAATCAGCCCCAGCATTTT.

The rearrangement links TRBV27 to TRBJ1-3; D is unresolved. The germline gives CDR1 MNHEY, CDR2 SMNVEV (reference sequence). V dropped 6 bases and J dropped 4 bases, with 10 bases sitting between them. The CDR3 sequence is 13 residues long. CDR3 residues: CASRPTRGNTIYF. The CDR3 nucleotides are TGTGCCAGCAGACCAACGAGGGGAAACACCATATATTTT.

J is TRBJ2-1 and V is TRBV20-1; D is ambiguous. V was trimmed by 5 bases and J by 4 bases, leaving 6 bases between them. The CDR3 covers 11 residues. The germline V gene has CDR1 DFQATT and CDR2 SNEGSKA (reference sequence). The CDR3 here is CSAFLYNEQFF. CDR3 bases: TGCAGTGCTTTCCTGTACAATGAGCAGTTCTTC.

The V gene is TRBV13, the J gene TRBJ2-4; D might be TRBD1 (6 bases). The CDR3 has 14 residues. Per the germline V gene, CDR1 is PRHDT and CDR2 is FYEKMQ (reference sequence). Trimming cost V 4 bases and J 6 bases, with 13 bases left between them. The CDR3 DNA follows: TGTGCCAGCAGCTCAGGGGAAGGGGGAAACATTCAGTACTTC. It is translated as CASSSGEGGNIQYF.

The chain carries TRBV28 and TRBJ1-3; a possible D gene is TRBD1 (6 bases). The CDR3 length is 14 residues. Germline CDR1 MDHEN, CDR2 SYDVKM. The germline V and J ends were trimmed by 7 bases and 0 bases, with 10 bases remaining between them. CDR3 loop: CASIPGHSGNTIYF. The CDR3 region has the DNA TGTGCCAGCATCCCGGGACACTCTGGAAACACCATATATTTT.

The chain has TRBV7-2 and TRBJ2-5; a possible D gene is TRBD1 (5 bases). The CDR3 sequence is 14 residues long. Trimming shortened V by 1 base and J by 1 base, and 7 bases separated the two germline ends. CDR1 and CDR2 from the germline V gene are SGHTA and FQGNSA. CDR3 region: CASSLVTVQETQYF. CDR3 sequence (DNA): TGTGCCAGCAGCTTAGTGACAGTCCAAGAGACCCAGTACTTC. The full variable domain, in which reference TRBV7-2 and TRBJ2-5 provide the parts outside the CDR3, is GAGVSQSPSNKVTEKGKDVELRCDPISGHTALYWYRQSLGQGLEFLIYFQGNSAPDKSGLPSDRFSAERTGGSVSTLTIQRTQQEDSAVYLCASSLVTVQETQYFGPGTRLLVL.

J is TRBJ2-3 and V is TRBV19; 8 bases are shared with TRBD2. V was pared by 4 bases and J by 2 bases, with 2 bases of the junction left unmatched. The CDR3 has 14 residues. Germline V gives CDR1 LNHDA, CDR2 SQIVND (reference sequence). The CDR3 nucleotides are TGTGCCAGTAGTAACGGGAGGGACACAGATACGCAGTATTTT. Its protein is CASSNGRDTDTQYF.